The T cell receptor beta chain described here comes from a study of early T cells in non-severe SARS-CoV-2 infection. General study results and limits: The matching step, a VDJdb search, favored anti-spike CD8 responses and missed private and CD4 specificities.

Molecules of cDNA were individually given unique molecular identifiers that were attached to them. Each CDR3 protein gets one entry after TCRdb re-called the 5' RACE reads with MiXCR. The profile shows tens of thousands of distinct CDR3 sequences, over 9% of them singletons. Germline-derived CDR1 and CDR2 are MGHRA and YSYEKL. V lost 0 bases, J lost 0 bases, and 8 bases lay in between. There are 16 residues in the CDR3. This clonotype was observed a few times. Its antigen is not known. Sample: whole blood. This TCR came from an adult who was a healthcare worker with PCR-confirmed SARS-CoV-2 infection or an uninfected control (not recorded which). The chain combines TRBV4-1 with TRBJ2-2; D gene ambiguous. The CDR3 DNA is TGCGCCAGCAGCCAAGACCCGGCCGCGAACACCGGGGAGCTGTTTTTT. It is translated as CASSQDPAANTGELFF.